The 31 T cell receptor beta chains given below trace back to one sample, sequenced in a study of CD4 T cells in relation to SARS-CoV-2 and coronaviruses. The antigens these receptors bind are not known. Before the COVID-19 pandemic, during about 2011-2018, CD4+ T cells were taken from unexposed donors. The cells were cultured for approximately 10 days before CD4+ T cells were isolated. Sequenced by immunoSEQ multiplex PCR; TCRdb stores in-frame clones only, minus some. This table has about 26,000 clones, roughly 73% appearing once. The specimen sequenced was CD4+ T cells from PBMCs, cultured in vitro. These TCRs come from a human donor in good health.

This clone was seen only once. The V call is TRBV5-1, the J call TRBJ2-7; 7 nucleotides line up with TRBD2. After removal of 4 bases from V and 0 bases from J, the junction contained 7 bases not matched to a gene. CDR1 is SGHRS and CDR2 is YFSETQ in the germline V gene. CDR3 length: 15 amino acids. CDR3 DNA: TGCGCCAGCAGCGAGCAGGAGCGGGGCTCCTACGAGCAGTACTTC. It translates to CASSEQERGSYEQYF.

The chain recombines TRBV5-4 with TRBJ2-7; 14 bases line up with TRBD2. The CDR3 sequence is 16 residues long. CDR1 and CDR2 (germline): SGHNT, YYREEE (reference sequence). Trimming removed 4 bases from V and 2 bases from J; junction bases left unmatched: 5. The CDR3 coding sequence is TGTGCCAGCAGCCCGGGACTAGCGGGAGCGACCTACGAGCAGTACTTC. The encoded protein is CASSPGLAGATYEQYF.

The J gene is TRBJ2-3, the V gene TRBV6-5; TRBD1 might be the D (5 bases). CDR1 and CDR2 from the germline V gene are MNHEY and SVGAGI. V shed 11 bases and J shed 5 bases, with 20 bases lying between them. CDR3 length: 14 amino acids. CDR3 in DNA: TGTGCCGCTCGGTGGGCAGGGTCATTAGATACGCAGTATTTT. Translating it yields CAARWAGSLDTQYF.

This rearrangement joins TRBV12-5 to TRBJ1-4; 9 bases are a match to TRBD1. The V segment lost 1 base and the J segment 5 bases; nucleotides outside the gene matches: 5. Germline-derived CDR1 and CDR2 are LGHNT and FRNRAP. The CDR3 loop spans 16 amino acids. This chain's CDR3 is CASGLGQGEVNEKLFF. The CDR3 DNA sequence: TGTGCTAGTGGTTTGGGACAGGGGGAGGTGAATGAAAAACTGTTTTTT.

A few counts support this clone. The chain uses TRBV9 and TRBJ2-1; maybe TRBD2 (7 bases). Per the germline V gene, CDR1 is SGDLS and CDR2 is YYNGEE. Trimming pared 0 bases from V and 8 bases from J, leaving 15 bases between. The CDR3 runs 15 residues. This CDR3 reads CASSVEGGRWDEQFF. Here the CDR3 DNA reads TGTGCCAGCAGCGTAGAGGGGGGGCGCTGGGATGAGCAGTTCTTC. The variable domain in full, completed from reference TRBV9 and TRBJ2-1, reads DSGVTQTPKHLITATGQRVTLRCSPRSGDLSVYWYQQSLDQGLQFLIQYYNGEERAKGNILERFSAQQFPDLHSELNLSSLELGDSALYFCASSVEGGRWDEQFFGPGTRLTVL.

This clone was counted a single time. This chain links TRBV9 with TRBJ1-1; possible D gene TRBD1, 6 bases. V was shortened by 3 bases and J by 6 bases, with 15 bases between the two germline ends. The CDR3 contains 14 residues. Germline loops: CDR1 SGDLS, CDR2 YYNGEE. CDR3 protein: CASSEYRDGAEAFF. The CDR3 nucleotides read TGTGCCAGCAGCGAATACAGGGACGGGGCTGAAGCTTTCTTT.

This clone is medium-sized by share. The chain joins TRBV5-6 to TRBJ1-3; weak D call: TRBD1 (5 bases). Germline lookup yields CDR1 SGHDT and CDR2 YYEEEE. V was pared by 3 bases and J by 0 bases, with 7 bases between. This CDR3 spans 14 amino acids. CDR3 DNA: TGTGCCAGCAGCTGGGGGAGCTCTGGAAACACCATATATTTT. Amino acids: CASSWGSSGNTIYF.

The chain joins TRBV6-5 to TRBJ2-6; D unresolved. Germline V gene lookup returns CDR1 MNHEY and CDR2 SVGAGI. The CDR3 has 15 amino acids. Trimming cost V 6 bases and J 1 base, with 10 bases left between them. CDR3 in DNA: TGTGCCAGCAGGGACGCAGGATCTGGGGCCAACGTCCTGACTTTC. Translated: CASRDAGSGANVLTF.

This chain uses TRBV4-2 with TRBJ1-6; 7 nucleotides line up with TRBD1. Germline V lookup: CDR1 LGHNA, CDR2 YNFKEQ. The CDR3 extends over 15 amino acids. J lost 8 bases, V lost 6 bases, and 10 bases had no gene match. This chain's CDR3 is CASSRTGTDHSPLHF. The CDR3 DNA is TGTGCCAGCAGTCGAACCGGGACAGACCATTCACCCCTCCACTTT.

The V gene is TRBV19, the J gene TRBJ2-1; no clear D gene. Germline CDR1 LNHDA, CDR2 SQIVND (reference sequence). The ends were cut back, 0 bases at V and 4 bases at J, with 10 bases in the middle. CDR3 length equals 15 residues. CDR3: CASSIDAQRYNEQFF. CDR3 bases: TGTGCCAGTAGTATAGACGCCCAGAGATACAATGAGCAGTTCTTC.

This chain uses TRBV5-1 with TRBJ2-5; weak D call: TRBD1 (5 bases). The germline V and J ends were trimmed by 0 bases and 5 bases, with 14 bases remaining between them. Germline assignment: CDR1 SGHRS and CDR2 YFSETQ. CDR3 length equals 15 residues. CDR3 DNA sequence: TGCGCCAGCAGCTTGGCAATAGCTAAGGGGGAGACCCAGTACTTC. This gives the protein CASSLAIAKGETQYF.

The chain carries TRBV11-2 and TRBJ1-1; possibly TRBD1 for D (5 bases). The CDR3 contains 15 residues. CDR1 is SGHAT and CDR2 is FQNNGV in the germline V gene. The V end was cut by 2 bases, the J end by 4 bases, with 14 bases between. The CDR3 reads CASSLLAGRRTEAFF. For the CDR3, the DNA is TGTGCCAGCAGCTTATTGGCAGGGCGGCGCACTGAAGCTTTCTTT.

This clone was detected only once. The genes are TRBV7-2 and TRBJ2-3, with D uncertain. V shed 1 base and J shed 6 bases, with 5 bases lying between them. This CDR3 is built from 12 residues. CDR1 and CDR2 from the germline V gene are SGHTA and FQGNSA. CDR3 in DNA: TGTGCCAGCAGCTTAGGTCGTGATACGCAGTATTTT. Translated, it gives CASSLGRDTQYF.

The chain recombines TRBV7-2 with TRBJ1-1; unclear D gene. In germline, CDR1 is SGHTA, CDR2 FQGNSA. The germline V and J ends were trimmed by 6 bases and 4 bases, with 12 bases remaining between them. The CDR3 spans 13 residues. The CDR3 sequence is CASSSVWPTEAFF. The CDR3, as DNA: TGTGCCAGCAGTTCAGTCTGGCCCACTGAAGCTTTCTTT.

The chain carries TRBV5-6 and TRBJ1-4; D is undetermined. Germline values: CDR1 SGHDT, CDR2 YYEEEE. This CDR3 region has 11 residues. Trimming took 4 bases from V and 8 from J, leaving 6 bases between them. The CDR3 sequence is CASSPLEKLFF. CDR3 in DNA: TGTGCCAGCAGCCCTTTAGAAAAACTGTTTTTT. Complete variable domain (other parts from reference TRBV5-6 and TRBJ1-4): DAGVTQSPTHLIKTRGQQVTLRCSPKSGHDTVSWYQQALGQGPQFIFQYYEEEERQRGNFPDRFSGHQFPNYSSELNVNALLLGDSALYLCASSPLEKLFFGSGTQLSVL.

This clone has more than one count but fewer than ten. CDR3 in DNA: TGTGCCAGCAGCAAATGGTCGGTGGGGAATCAGCCCCAGCATTTT. Translated: CASSKWSVGNQPQHF. This chain connects TRBV21-1 to TRBJ1-5. TRBV21-1 is a pseudogene. The CDR3 is made up of 15 amino acids.

This sequence joins TRBV10-3 and TRBJ2-3, with D hard to call. V lost 5 bases and J 3 bases, leaving 9 bases between the germline ends. The CDR3 is made up of 13 amino acids. Germline V CDR1 and CDR2: ENHRY, SYGVKD. The CDR3 is CAISPMGTDTQYF. The CDR3 DNA follows: TGTGCCATCAGTCCGATGGGGACAGATACGCAGTATTTT.

This chain uses TRBV19 with TRBJ2-7, with D uncertain. The germline CDR1 and CDR2 sequences are LNHDA and SQIVND (reference sequence). The ends were cut back, 1 base at V and 2 bases at J, with 12 bases in the middle. The CDR3 is 15 residues long. CDR3 sequence reads: CASSIAAQSAYEQYF. The CDR3, as DNA: TGTGCCAGTAGTATAGCCGCGCAGTCAGCCTACGAGCAGTACTTC.

The rearrangement joins TRBV7-2 to TRBJ1-2; 7 bases map to TRBD1. Germline V CDR1 and CDR2: SGHTA, FQGNSA. The CDR3 spans 13 residues. V shed 6 bases and J 2 bases; nucleotides not matched to a gene: 3. CDR3 sequence (DNA): TGTGCCAGCAGTCCGGGACAGAACTATGGCTACACCTTC. Translating it yields CASSPGQNYGYTF.

The CDR3 protein is CASSAAGTAAETQYF. Written as DNA, the CDR3 is TGTGCCAGCAGTGCCGCCGGGACAGCGGCGGAGACCCAGTACTTC. The V gene is TRBV28, the J gene TRBJ2-5, with 7 positions matching TRBD1. CDR1 MDHEN and CDR2 SYDVKM come from the germline V gene. Germline trimming cut 5 bases from V and 5 bases from J; bases unmatched to any gene: 11. This CDR3 is 15 amino acids long.

V usage is TRBV19 and J usage is TRBJ2-5, with 7 nucleotides matching TRBD1. With 3 bases clipped from V and 5 bases from J, the junction kept 15 bases outside the gene matches. CDR3 size: 17 residues. Germline CDR1 and CDR2: LNHDA and SQIVND (reference sequence). The CDR3 reads CASSITRTGTDSETQYF. In nucleotides, the CDR3 is TGTGCCAGTAGTATCACCAGGACAGGAACGGACTCTGAGACCCAGTACTTC.

This clone was seen a few times. This chain joins TRBV4-2 and TRBJ1-2; D perhaps matches TRBD1 (5 bases). Trimming shortened V by 2 bases and J by 3 bases, and 10 bases separated the two germline ends. Germline V gene data show CDR1 as LGHNA and CDR2 as YNFKEQ. This CDR3 is 14 amino acids long. CDR3 protein: CASSQIDRYYGYTF. The DNA of the CDR3 is TGTGCCAGCAGCCAAATCGACAGATACTATGGCTACACCTTC.

J is TRBJ2-5 and V is TRBV6-1, with a possible D match to TRBD1 (5 bases). This CDR3 spans 13 amino acids. V was pared by 3 bases and J by 2 bases, with 7 bases between. Germline V gene sequence: CDR1 MNHNS, CDR2 SASEGT. As DNA, the CDR3 is TGTGCCAGCAGTGACAGGGTACAAGAGACCCAGTACTTC. Protein: CASSDRVQETQYF.

This rearrangement joins TRBV6-4 to TRBJ2-1; TRBD2 aligns across 8 bases. CDR1 MRHNA and CDR2 SNTAGT come from the germline V gene. The CDR3 extends over 15 amino acids. J lost 4 bases, V lost 3 bases, and 5 bases had no gene match. The CDR3 spells CASSEVAGGYNEQFF. As DNA, the CDR3 is TGTGCCAGCAGTGAGGTGGCGGGAGGTTACAATGAGCAGTTCTTC.

The chain uses TRBV5-1 and TRBJ2-3, with D unresolved. Germline CDR1 is SGHRS and CDR2 is YFSETQ. Between the trimmed V and J ends, which lost 1 base and 5 bases, there was a span of 17 bases. This CDR3 is built from 16 residues. The CDR3 region has the DNA TGCGCCAGCAGCTTGTACGGTGACCCATCTGGAGATACGCAGTATTTT. Its protein product is CASSLYGDPSGDTQYF.

This chain links TRBV20-1 with TRBJ2-1, with D possibly matching TRBD2 (6 bases). Germline assignment: CDR1 DFQATT and CDR2 SNEGSKA (reference sequence). Trimming removed 3 bases from V and 8 bases from J, with 23 bases in between. The CDR3 is made up of 16 amino acids. The chain's CDR3 is CSASLRTTLVIDEQFF. In nucleotides, the CDR3 is TGCAGTGCTAGTTTGCGGACTACACTTGTTATAGATGAGCAGTTCTTC.

Only a few counts were recorded for this clone. The chain carries TRBV3-1 (or the pseudogene TRBV3-2) and TRBJ1-1; D not certain. The CDR3 runs 13 residues. Germline values: CDR1 LGHDT, CDR2 YNNKEL (reference sequence). V lost 2 bases, J lost 4 bases, and 8 bases lay in between. CDR3 protein: CASSQQRGTEAFF. The CDR3 DNA follows: TGTGCCAGCAGCCAACAAAGAGGCACTGAAGCTTTCTTT.

This chain joins TRBV18 and TRBJ1-3; D call uncertain. The CDR3 runs 15 residues. Trimming left V 8 bases short and J 0 bases short, with 14 bases between. CDR1 and CDR2 (germline): KGHSH, LQKENI. CDR3 DNA sequence: TGTGCCAGCCGGATAGGGTCCAGCTCTGGAAACACCATATATTTT. Translating it yields CASRIGSSSGNTIYF.

The chain carries TRBV11-2 and TRBJ1-3; D is uncertain. Germline V gene sequence: CDR1 SGHAT, CDR2 FQNNGV. The CDR3 is 12 residues long. V was trimmed by 5 bases and J by 3 bases, leaving 5 bases between them. This CDR3 reads CASSDNGNTIYF. The CDR3 coding sequence is TGTGCCAGCAGCGACAATGGAAACACCATATATTTT.

The chain combines TRBV19 with TRBJ1-3, with TRBD1 matching over 7 bases. V shed 4 bases and J 3 bases; nucleotides not matched to a gene: 3. Germline CDR1 is LNHDA and CDR2 is SQIVND (reference sequence). The CDR3 runs to 14 residues. This CDR3 reads CASSTDRVGNTIYF. CDR3 DNA sequence: TGTGCCAGTAGTACCGACAGGGTTGGAAACACCATATATTTT.

The CDR3 region has the DNA TGTGCCACCAGCGGCCATGCAGCGGGACGCAATCAGCCCCAGCATTTT. Protein product: CATSGHAAGRNQPQHF. The chain uses TRBV15 and TRBJ1-5, with D maybe TRBD1 (5 bases). Germline-derived CDR1 and CDR2 are LNHNV and YYDKDF (reference sequence). Between the trimmed V and J ends, which lost 5 bases and 2 bases, there was a span of 16 bases. The CDR3 is 16 residues long.